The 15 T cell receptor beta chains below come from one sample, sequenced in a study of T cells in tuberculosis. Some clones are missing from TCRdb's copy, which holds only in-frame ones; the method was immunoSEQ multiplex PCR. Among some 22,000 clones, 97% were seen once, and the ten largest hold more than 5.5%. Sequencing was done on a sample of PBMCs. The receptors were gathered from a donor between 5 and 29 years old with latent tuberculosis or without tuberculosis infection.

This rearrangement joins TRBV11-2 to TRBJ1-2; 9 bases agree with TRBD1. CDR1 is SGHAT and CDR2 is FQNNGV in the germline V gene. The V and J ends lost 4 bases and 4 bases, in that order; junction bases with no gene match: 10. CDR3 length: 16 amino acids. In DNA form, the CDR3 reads TGTGCCAGCAGCTCCAGACAGGGGGAGTCGATCTATGGCTACACCTTC. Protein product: CASSSRQGESIYGYTF.

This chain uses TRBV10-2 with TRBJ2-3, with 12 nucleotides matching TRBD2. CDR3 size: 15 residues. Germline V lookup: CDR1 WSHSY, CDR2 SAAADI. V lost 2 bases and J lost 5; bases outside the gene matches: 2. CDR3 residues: CASSEPSGGEDTQYF. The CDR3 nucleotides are TGCGCCAGCAGTGAGCCTAGCGGGGGGGAAGATACGCAGTATTTT.

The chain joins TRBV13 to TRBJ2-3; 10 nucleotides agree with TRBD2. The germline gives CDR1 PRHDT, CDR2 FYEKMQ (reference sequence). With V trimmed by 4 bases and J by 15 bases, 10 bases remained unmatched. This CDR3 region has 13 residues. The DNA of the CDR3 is TGTGCCAGCAGCTCACTTGCCGGGACTAGCGCCTATTTT. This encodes CASSSLAGTSAYF.

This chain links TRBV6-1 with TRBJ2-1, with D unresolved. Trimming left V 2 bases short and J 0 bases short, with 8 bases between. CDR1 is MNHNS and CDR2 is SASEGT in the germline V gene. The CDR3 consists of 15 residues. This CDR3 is CASSEYDSSYNEQFF. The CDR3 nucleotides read TGTGCCAGCAGTGAATACGATAGCTCCTACAATGAGCAGTTCTTC.

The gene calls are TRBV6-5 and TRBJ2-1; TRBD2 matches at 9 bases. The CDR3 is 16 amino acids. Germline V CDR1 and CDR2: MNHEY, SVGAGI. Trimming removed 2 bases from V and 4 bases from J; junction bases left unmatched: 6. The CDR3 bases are TGTGCCAGCAGTTACGAGCGGGGGGTGTCATACAATGAGCAGTTCTTC. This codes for CASSYERGVSYNEQFF.

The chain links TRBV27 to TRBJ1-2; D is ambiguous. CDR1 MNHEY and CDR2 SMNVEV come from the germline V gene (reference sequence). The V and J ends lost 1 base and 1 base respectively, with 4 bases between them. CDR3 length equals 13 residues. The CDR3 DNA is TGTGCCAGCAGTTTATATTATAACTATGGCTACACCTTC. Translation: CASSLYYNYGYTF.

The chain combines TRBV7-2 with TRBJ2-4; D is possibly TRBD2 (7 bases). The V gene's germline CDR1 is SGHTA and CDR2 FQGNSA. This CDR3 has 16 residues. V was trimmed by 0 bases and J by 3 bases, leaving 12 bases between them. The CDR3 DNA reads TGTGCCAGCAGCTTAGCGGAGGGAGGGGGCAAAAACATTCAGTACTTC. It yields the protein CASSLAEGGGKNIQYF.

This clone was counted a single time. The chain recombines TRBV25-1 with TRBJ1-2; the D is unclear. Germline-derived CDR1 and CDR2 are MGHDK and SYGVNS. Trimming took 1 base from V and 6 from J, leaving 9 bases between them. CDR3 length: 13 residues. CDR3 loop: CASSEWAGDGYTF. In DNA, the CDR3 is TGTGCCAGCAGTGAATGGGCAGGTGATGGCTACACCTTC.

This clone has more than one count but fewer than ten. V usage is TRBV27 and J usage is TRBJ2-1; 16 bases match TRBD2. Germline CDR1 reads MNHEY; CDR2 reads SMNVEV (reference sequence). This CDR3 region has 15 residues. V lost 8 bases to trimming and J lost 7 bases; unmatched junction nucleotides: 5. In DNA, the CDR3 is TGTGCCAGCGGGACTAGCGGGAGGGGGTGGAATGAGCAGTTCTTC. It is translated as CASGTSGRGWNEQFF.

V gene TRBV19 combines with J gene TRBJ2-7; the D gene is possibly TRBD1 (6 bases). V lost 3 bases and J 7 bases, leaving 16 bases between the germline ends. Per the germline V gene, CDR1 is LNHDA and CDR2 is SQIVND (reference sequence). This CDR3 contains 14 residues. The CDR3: CASSILGQTREQYF. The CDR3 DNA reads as TGTGCCAGTAGTATCCTCGGACAGACGAGGGAGCAGTACTTC.

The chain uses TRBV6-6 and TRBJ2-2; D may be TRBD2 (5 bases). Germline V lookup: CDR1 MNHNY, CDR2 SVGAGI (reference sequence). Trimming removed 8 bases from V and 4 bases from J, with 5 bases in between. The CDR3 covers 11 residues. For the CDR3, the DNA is TGTGCCAGCGGGAGCACCGGGGAGCTGTTTTTT. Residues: CASGSTGELFF.

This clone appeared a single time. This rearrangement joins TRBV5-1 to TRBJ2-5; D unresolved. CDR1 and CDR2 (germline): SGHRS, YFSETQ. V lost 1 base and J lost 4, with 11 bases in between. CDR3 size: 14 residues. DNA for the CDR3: TGCGCCAGCAGCTTGAAACAGCCAGGAGAGACCCAGTACTTC. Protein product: CASSLKQPGETQYF.

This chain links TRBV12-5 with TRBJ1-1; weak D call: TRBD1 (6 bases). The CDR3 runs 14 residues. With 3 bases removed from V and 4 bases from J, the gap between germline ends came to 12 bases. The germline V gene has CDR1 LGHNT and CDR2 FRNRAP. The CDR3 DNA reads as TGTGCTAGTGGTTTTAATGGGGGGGCCACTGAAGCTTTCTTT. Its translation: CASGFNGGATEAFF.

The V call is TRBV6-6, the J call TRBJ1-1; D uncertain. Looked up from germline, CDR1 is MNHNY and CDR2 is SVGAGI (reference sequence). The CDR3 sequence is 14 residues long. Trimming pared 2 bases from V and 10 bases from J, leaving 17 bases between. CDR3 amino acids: CASSYDLRLGGAFF. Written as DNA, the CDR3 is TGTGCCAGCAGTTACGACCTCCGCCTCGGAGGAGCTTTCTTT.

CDR3 in amino acids: CASSRVGGGTSGNTIYF. Written as DNA, the CDR3 is TGCGCCAGCAGCCGAGTCGGGGGGGGGACCTCTGGAAACACCATATATTTT. The gene calls are TRBV4-3 and TRBJ1-3; tentatively, D is TRBD1 (5 bases). Trimming took off 4 bases at V and 0 bases at J, with 16 bases between the two ends. Germline CDR1 reads LGHNA; CDR2 reads YSLEER. This CDR3 spans 17 amino acids.